Below, 23 T cell receptor beta chains from the same sample are listed, as sequenced in a study of patients and donors after allogeneic stem cell transplantation. MiXCR, run by TCRdb on the RT-PCR reads, gives a single entry per CDR3 protein. The sample includes about 26,000 distinct CDR3 sequences, approximately 8.8% of them seen just once. The sequenced sample consisted of blood, either unsorted or a sorted T cell fraction (not recorded which). All receptors come from a human donor who was either an allogeneic HSCT recipient or a stem cell or donor lymphocyte infusion donor (not recorded which). It is not recorded whose cells these are; they may come from a transplant donor.

This clonotype came up a few times. The chain couples TRBV28 to TRBJ2-5; D gene uncertain. V lost 3 bases and J 2 bases, leaving 7 bases between the germline ends. This CDR3 spans 13 amino acids. CDR1 is MDHEN, CDR2 SYDVKM, per germline. The CDR3 coding sequence is TGTGCCAGCAGTTTCCGTGGACAAGAGACCCAGTACTTC. Translated: CASSFRGQETQYF. The full variable domain, in which reference TRBV28 and TRBJ2-5 provide the parts outside the CDR3, is DVKVTQSSRYLVKRTGEKVFLECVQDMDHENMFWYRQDPGLGLRLIYFSYDVKMKEKGDIPEGYSVSREKKERFSLILESASTNQTSMYLCASSFRGQETQYFGPGTRLLVL.

This clonotype was seen a handful of times. The V and J genes are TRBV27 and TRBJ1-2; 7 bases fit TRBD1. J was trimmed by 3 bases and V by 4 bases; bases with no gene match: 5. The CDR3 consists of 14 residues. Germline V gene data show CDR1 as MNHEY and CDR2 as SMNVEV (reference sequence). The CDR3 loop reads CASSSTGSYYGYTF. The CDR3 DNA is TGTGCCAGCAGTTCGACAGGGAGCTACTATGGCTACACCTTC.

As regards this clonotype: One junction end does not reproduce the germline sequence, and a read error may be involved. This CDR3 is CASSRLIF. The CDR3 bases are TGTGCCAGCAGCCGACTTATCTTC. The V call is TRBV7-9, the J call TRBJ2-7; D remains ambiguous. The CDR3 sequence is 8 residues long. Germline V gene data show CDR1 as SEHNR and CDR2 as FQNEAQ (reference sequence).

There are many counts of this clonotype. The V and J genes are TRBV7-8 and TRBJ1-2, with D possibly matching TRBD1 (5 bases). CDR3 length: 13 amino acids. V was shortened by 4 bases and J by 4 bases, with 10 bases between the two germline ends. Germline V lookup: CDR1 SGHVS, CDR2 FQNEAQ. The CDR3 sequence: CASSSDIAYGYTF. The CDR3 DNA follows: TGTGCCAGCAGCTCGGACATAGCCTATGGCTACACCTTC.

In this sample, this clonotype turned up once. CDR3 in DNA: TGTGCCAGCAAAAAAGGACCCCTCCGACGTTTAAACACTGAAGCTTTCTTT. Translating it yields CASKKGPLRRLNTEAFF. V and J are TRBV6-4 and TRBJ1-1; D not resolved. This CDR3 contains 17 residues. The V and J ends lost 7 bases and 2 bases respectively, with 23 bases between them. Germline V lookup: CDR1 MRHNA, CDR2 SNTAGT.

This clonotype was recorded at least ten times. This chain connects TRBV6-1 to TRBJ2-2; a possible D gene is TRBD1 (6 bases). From germline, CDR1 is MNHNS and CDR2 SASEGT. Trimming took 8 bases from V and 4 from J, leaving 11 bases between them. The CDR3 covers 13 residues. CDR3 loop: CASGAGATGELFF. In DNA form, the CDR3 reads TGTGCCAGCGGGGCAGGGGCCACCGGGGAGCTGTTTTTT.

V usage is TRBV5-6 and J usage is TRBJ1-1; 7 bases map to TRBD1. The germline V gene encodes CDR1 SGHDT and CDR2 YYEEEE. The V gene end was trimmed by 4 bases and the J gene end by 4 bases; junction bases not matched to a gene: 10. The CDR3 extends over 15 amino acids. The CDR3 DNA is TGTGCCAGCAGCCCACCACAGGGGTTTACCACTGAAGCTTTCTTT. It codes for CASSPPQGFTTEAFF.

In its sample, this clonotype was seen many times. This chain uses TRBV5-5 with TRBJ2-4, with unresolved D. The CDR3 is 15 residues long. Germline CDR1 reads SGHKS; CDR2 reads YYEKEE (reference sequence). Trimming took off 4 bases at V and 0 bases at J, with 11 bases between the two ends. The CDR3 sequence is CASSPAQLAKNIQYF. CDR3 coding DNA: TGTGCCAGCAGCCCAGCACAGTTAGCCAAAAACATTCAGTACTTC.

This clonotype has a count of ten or more. The chain couples TRBV18 to TRBJ2-4; no clear D gene. Germline-derived CDR1 and CDR2 are KGHSH and LQKENI. V was clipped by 2 bases and J by 1 base, with 24 bases between them. The CDR3 length is 20 residues. CDR3 in DNA: TGTGCCAGCTCACCAAATTCAGGAGACGGAGAGTCTCGGGCCAAAAACATTCAGTACTTC. This sequence encodes CASSPNSGDGESRAKNIQYF.

Only a few counts were recorded for this clonotype. The chain has TRBV6-1 and TRBJ2-2; TRBD2 aligns across 13 bases. Looked up from germline, CDR1 is MNHNS and CDR2 is SASEGT. There are 19 residues in the CDR3. The V segment lost 6 bases and the J segment 0 bases; nucleotides outside the gene matches: 10. The CDR3 protein is CASSRSGLAGPANTGELFF. CDR3 bases: TGTGCCAGCAGCCGCTCGGGACTAGCGGGGCCTGCGAACACCGGGGAGCTGTTTTTT.

This clonotype occurred a few times. The rearrangement uses TRBV7-9 and TRBJ2-7, with D tentatively TRBD1 or TRBD2 (5 bases each). CDR1 and CDR2 from the germline V gene are SEHNR and FQNEAQ (reference sequence). This CDR3 region has 15 residues. The V end was cut by 6 bases, the J end by 1 base, with 16 bases between. DNA of the CDR3: TGTGCCAGCAGACGGCCGGGACCCCTTTCCTACGAGCAGTACTTC. Its translation is CASRRPGPLSYEQYF.

This clonotype has at least ten counts. This chain uses TRBV9 with TRBJ2-2; TRBD1 might be the D (6 bases). V shed 0 bases and J shed 7 bases, with 19 bases lying between them. CDR1 SGDLS and CDR2 YYNGEE come from the germline V gene. CDR3 length: 17 residues. The CDR3 protein is CASSVALRGKLGGELFF. The CDR3 region has the DNA TGTGCCAGCAGCGTAGCTTTAAGGGGGAAACTCGGCGGGGAGCTGTTTTTT. The full variable domain, in which reference TRBV9 and TRBJ2-2 provide the parts outside the CDR3, is DSGVTQTPKHLITATGQRVTLRCSPRSGDLSVYWYQQSLDQGLQFLIQYYNGEERAKGNILERFSAQQFPDLHSELNLSSLELGDSALYFCASSVALRGKLGGELFFGEGSRLTVL.

The rearrangement links TRBV7-9 to TRBJ1-1, with D perhaps matching TRBD1 (5 bases). V lost 0 bases and J lost 1, with 12 bases in between. The CDR3 has 16 residues. In germline, CDR1 is SEHNR, CDR2 FQNEAQ (reference sequence). The CDR3 nucleotides read TGTGCCAGCAGCTTAGCGGGGGGGGGATCGAACACTGAAGCTTTCTTT. Encoded protein: CASSLAGGGSNTEAFF.

This clonotype has at least ten counts. The chain employs TRBV28 and TRBJ2-3; either TRBD1 or TRBD2 may supply D (7 bases each). The CDR3 covers 15 residues. Germline lookup yields CDR1 MDHEN and CDR2 SYDVKM. V was cut by 6 bases and J by 5 bases, with 18 bases left in between. CDR3: CASSYGAGGGDTQYF. The CDR3 bases are TGTGCCAGCAGCTACGGGGCAGGGGGGGGAGATACGCAGTATTTT.

This clonotype has at least ten counts. V usage is TRBV5-5 and J usage is TRBJ2-3; D is uncertain. The length of the CDR3 is 14 residues. V lost 0 bases and J lost 2, with 7 bases in between. Germline lookup yields CDR1 SGHKS and CDR2 YYEKEE (reference sequence). This chain's CDR3 is CASSLAGFTDTQYF. The CDR3 DNA is TGTGCCAGCAGCTTGGCCGGTTTCACAGATACGCAGTATTTT.

The V gene is TRBV6-1, the J gene TRBJ2-1; 9 bases line up with TRBD1. V trimming: 4 bases; J trimming: 6 bases; junction bases outside the gene matches: 4. CDR1 and CDR2 (germline): MNHNS, SASEGT. The CDR3 consists of 14 residues. The CDR3 region has the DNA TGTGCCAGCAGTGGGGACAGGGAGATCAATGAGCAGTTCTTC. As protein: CASSGDREINEQFF.

This clonotype was observed at least ten times. The V call is TRBV6-1, the J call TRBJ1-1; D gene unclear. The CDR3 loop spans 17 amino acids. Trimming shortened V by 6 bases and J by 0 bases, and 20 bases separated the two germline ends. Germline loops: CDR1 MNHNS, CDR2 SASEGT. The CDR3: CASSRATRSWLNTEAFF. The CDR3 DNA is TGTGCCAGCAGCCGGGCCACCAGGAGTTGGCTGAACACTGAAGCTTTCTTT.

The table lists this clonotype with many counts. The chain recombines TRBV7-9 with TRBJ2-7; 9 bases agree with TRBD1. This CDR3 spans 16 amino acids. Per the germline V gene, CDR1 is SEHNR and CDR2 is FQNEAQ (reference sequence). V lost 5 bases and J lost 5; bases outside the gene matches: 13. CDR3 in amino acids: CASSSPDRGYIDEQYF. The DNA for the CDR3 is TGTGCCAGCAGCAGCCCGGACAGGGGCTATATCGACGAGCAGTACTTC.

At least ten counts were recorded for this clonotype. The chain combines TRBV20-1 with TRBJ2-5; 7 bases fit TRBD1. Per the germline V gene, CDR1 is DFQATT and CDR2 is SNEGSKA (reference sequence). J was trimmed by 3 bases and V by 5 bases; bases with no gene match: 9. The CDR3 loop spans 14 amino acids. This CDR3 is CSAAGTDNKETQYF. As DNA, the CDR3 is TGCAGTGCTGCCGGGACAGACAATAAAGAGACCCAGTACTTC.

This clonotype was detected many times. V gene TRBV20-1 combines with J gene TRBJ2-3; 9 bases are a match to TRBD2. The ends lost 5 bases at V and 5 bases at J; junction bases unmatched: 5. Germline assignment: CDR1 DFQATT and CDR2 SNEGSKA (reference sequence). The length of the CDR3 is 13 residues. CDR3 DNA sequence: TGCAGTGCTGGAACTAGCGGGCGAGATACGCAGTATTTT. Protein product: CSAGTSGRDTQYF.

This clonotype was detected ten times or more. The chain combines TRBV7-9 with TRBJ2-7; 11 positions agree with TRBD2. Looked up from germline, CDR1 is SEHNR and CDR2 is FQNEAQ (reference sequence). V shed 1 base, J shed 11 bases, and the junction held 10 bases outside the gene matches. This CDR3 region has 15 residues. For the CDR3, the DNA is TGTGCCAGCAGCTTAGGGGCTAGCGGGAGGTTGGGGGAGTACTTC. Its translation is CASSLGASGRLGEYF.

In its sample, this clonotype was seen many times. This chain joins TRBV19 and TRBJ1-6; TRBD1 aligns across 7 bases. V trimming: 5 bases; J trimming: 7 bases; junction bases outside the gene matches: 11. The germline V gene encodes CDR1 LNHDA and CDR2 SQIVND (reference sequence). The CDR3 totals 16 residues. The DNA for the CDR3 is TGTGCCAGTAGTGAATTATCCGGGACAGTAAATTCACCCCTCCACTTT. Its protein product is CASSELSGTVNSPLHF.

This clonotype was detected a few times. CDR3 protein: CASSWGTSGAYTGELFF. Here the CDR3 DNA reads TGTGCCAGCAGCTGGGGTACTAGCGGGGCCTACACCGGGGAGCTGTTTTTT. The chain joins TRBV7-6 to TRBJ2-2; 10 bases line up with TRBD2. Trimming took 4 bases from V and 3 from J; bases not matched to a gene: 8. The CDR3 runs to 17 residues. CDR1 is SGHVS and CDR2 is FNYEAQ in the germline V gene.